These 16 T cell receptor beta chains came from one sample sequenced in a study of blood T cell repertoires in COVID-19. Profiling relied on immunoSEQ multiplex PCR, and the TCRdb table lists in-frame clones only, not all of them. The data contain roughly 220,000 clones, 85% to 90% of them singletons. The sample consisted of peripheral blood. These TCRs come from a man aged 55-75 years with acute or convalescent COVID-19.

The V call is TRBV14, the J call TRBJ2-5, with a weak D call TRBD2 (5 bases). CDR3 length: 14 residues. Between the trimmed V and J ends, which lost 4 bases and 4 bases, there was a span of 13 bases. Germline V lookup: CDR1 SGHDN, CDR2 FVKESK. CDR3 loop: CASSRGLTPETQYF. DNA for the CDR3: TGTGCCAGCAGCCGAGGACTGACACCAGAGACCCAGTACTTC.

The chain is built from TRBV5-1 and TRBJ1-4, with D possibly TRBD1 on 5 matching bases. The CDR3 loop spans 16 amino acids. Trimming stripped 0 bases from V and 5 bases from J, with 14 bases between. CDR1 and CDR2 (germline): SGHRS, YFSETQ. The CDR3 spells CASSLALGLSNEKLFF. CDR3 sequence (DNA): TGCGCCAGCAGCTTGGCCTTGGGACTGTCGAATGAAAAACTGTTTTTT.

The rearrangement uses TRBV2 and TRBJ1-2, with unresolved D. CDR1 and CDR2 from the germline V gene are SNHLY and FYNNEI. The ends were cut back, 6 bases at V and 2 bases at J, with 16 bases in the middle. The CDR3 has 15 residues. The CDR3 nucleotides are TGTGCCAGCAGCCCCGGAGGGTTCGCAAACTATGGCTACACCTTC. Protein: CASSPGGFANYGYTF.

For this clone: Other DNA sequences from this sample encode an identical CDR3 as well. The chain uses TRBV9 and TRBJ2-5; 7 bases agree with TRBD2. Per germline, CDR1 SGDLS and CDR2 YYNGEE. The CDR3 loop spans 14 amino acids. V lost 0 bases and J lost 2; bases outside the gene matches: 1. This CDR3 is CASSVAGGQETQYF. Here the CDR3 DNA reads TGTGCCAGCAGCGTAGCCGGGGGGCAAGAGACCCAGTACTTC. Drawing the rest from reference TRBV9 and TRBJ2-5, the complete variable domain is DSGVTQTPKHLITATGQRVTLRCSPRSGDLSVYWYQQSLDQGLQFLIQYYNGEERAKGNILERFSAQQFPDLHSELNLSSLELGDSALYFCASSVAGGQETQYFGPGTRLLVL.

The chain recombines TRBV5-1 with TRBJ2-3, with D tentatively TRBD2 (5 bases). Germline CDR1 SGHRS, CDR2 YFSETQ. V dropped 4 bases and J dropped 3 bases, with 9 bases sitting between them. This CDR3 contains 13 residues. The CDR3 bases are TGCGCCAGCAGCCAGAGACTAACAGATACGCAGTATTTT. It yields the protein CASSQRLTDTQYF.

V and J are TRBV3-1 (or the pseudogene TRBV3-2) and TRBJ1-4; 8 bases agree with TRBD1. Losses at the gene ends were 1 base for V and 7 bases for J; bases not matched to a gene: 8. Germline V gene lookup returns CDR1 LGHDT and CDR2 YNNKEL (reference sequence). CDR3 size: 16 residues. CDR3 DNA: TGTGCCAGCAGCCAAGGAGCAGTAACAGGGGGTGAAAAACTGTTTTTT. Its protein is CASSQGAVTGGEKLFF.

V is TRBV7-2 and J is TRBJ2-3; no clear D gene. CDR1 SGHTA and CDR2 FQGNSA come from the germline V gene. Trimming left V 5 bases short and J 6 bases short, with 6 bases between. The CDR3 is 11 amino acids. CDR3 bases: TGTGCCAGCAGCACTCGGGATACGCAGTATTTT. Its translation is CASSTRDTQYF.

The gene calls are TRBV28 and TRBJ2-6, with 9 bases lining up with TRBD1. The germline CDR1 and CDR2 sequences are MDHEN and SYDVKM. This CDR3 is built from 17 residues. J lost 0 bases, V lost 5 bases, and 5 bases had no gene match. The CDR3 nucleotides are TGTGCCAGCAGTCCGGGACAGGGTTCCTCTGGGGCCAACGTCCTGACTTTC. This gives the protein CASSPGQGSSGANVLTF.

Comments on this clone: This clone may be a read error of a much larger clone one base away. The CDR3 protein is CANSEAEAGTGELFF. In nucleotides, the CDR3 is TGTGCCAACAGTGAAGCGGAGGCGGGGACCGGGGAGCTGTTTTTT. The chain uses TRBV2 and TRBJ2-2, with TRBD2 as a possible D gene (6 bases). Germline assignment: CDR1 SNHLY and CDR2 FYNNEI. This CDR3 comprises 15 residues.

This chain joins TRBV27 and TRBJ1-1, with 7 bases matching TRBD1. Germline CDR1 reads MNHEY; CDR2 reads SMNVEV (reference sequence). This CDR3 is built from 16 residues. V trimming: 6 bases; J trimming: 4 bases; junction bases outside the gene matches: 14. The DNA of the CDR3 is TGTGCCAGCAGCTATTCTGTACAGGGGTTCTCCACTGAAGCTTTCTTT. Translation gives CASSYSVQGFSTEAFF.

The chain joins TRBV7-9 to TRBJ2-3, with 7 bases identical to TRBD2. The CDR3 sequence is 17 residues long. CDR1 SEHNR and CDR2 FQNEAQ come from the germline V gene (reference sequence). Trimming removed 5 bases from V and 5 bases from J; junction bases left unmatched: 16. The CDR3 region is CASSPTGGGGFKDTQYF. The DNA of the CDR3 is TGTGCCAGCAGCCCCACCGGTGGGGGAGGGTTCAAAGATACGCAGTATTTT. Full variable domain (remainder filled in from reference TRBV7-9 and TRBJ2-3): DTGVSQNPRHKITKRGQNVTFRCDPISEHNRLYWYRQTLGQGPEFLTYFQNEAQLEKSRLLSDRFSAERPKGSFSTLEIQRTEQGDSAMYLCASSPTGGGGFKDTQYFGPGTRLTVL.

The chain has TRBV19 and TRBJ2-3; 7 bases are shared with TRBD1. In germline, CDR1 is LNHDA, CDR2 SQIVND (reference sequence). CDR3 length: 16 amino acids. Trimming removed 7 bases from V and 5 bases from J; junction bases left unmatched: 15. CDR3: CASTPSQGLVGDTQYF. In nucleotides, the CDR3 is TGTGCCAGTACCCCATCACAGGGGTTAGTGGGAGATACGCAGTATTTT.

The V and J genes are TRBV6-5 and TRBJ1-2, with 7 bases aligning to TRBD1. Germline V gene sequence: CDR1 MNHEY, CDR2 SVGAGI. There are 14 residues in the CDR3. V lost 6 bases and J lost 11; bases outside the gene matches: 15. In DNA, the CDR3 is TGTGCCAGCAGATTACAGGGGCCCCAGATCCGTTACACCTTC. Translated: CASRLQGPQIRYTF.

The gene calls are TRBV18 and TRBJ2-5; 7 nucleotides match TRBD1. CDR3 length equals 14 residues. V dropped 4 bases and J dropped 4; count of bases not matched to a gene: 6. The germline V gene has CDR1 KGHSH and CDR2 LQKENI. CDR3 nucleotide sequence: TGTGCCAGCTCACGACAGGGTACGGGAGAGACCCAGTACTTC. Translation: CASSRQGTGETQYF.

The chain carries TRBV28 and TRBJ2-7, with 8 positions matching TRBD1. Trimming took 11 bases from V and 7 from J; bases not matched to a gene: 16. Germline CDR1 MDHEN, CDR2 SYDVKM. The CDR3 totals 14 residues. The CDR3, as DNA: TGTGCCGCCTCGGCGGACAGGGTTCAGCTTGAGCAGTACTTC. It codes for CAASADRVQLEQYF. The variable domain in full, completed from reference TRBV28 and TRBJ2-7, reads DVKVTQSSRYLVKRTGEKVFLECVQDMDHENMFWYRQDPGLGLRLIYFSYDVKMKEKGDIPEGYSVSREKKERFSLILESASTNQTSMYLCAASADRVQLEQYFGPGTRLTVT.

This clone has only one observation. The CDR3 loop is CASSERLAGGRGEQFF. In DNA form, the CDR3 reads TGTGCCAGCAGCGAAAGATTAGCGGGGGGCCGGGGTGAGCAGTTCTTC. V is TRBV7-6 and J is TRBJ2-1; TRBD2 matches at 10 bases. The CDR3 covers 16 residues. V gave up 5 bases and J gave up 9 bases; unmatched junction bases: 13. The germline V gene encodes CDR1 SGHVS and CDR2 FNYEAQ.